By sample fraction, the clone carrying this T cell receptor (beta chain) is medium-sized. The V and J ends lost 4 bases and 3 bases, in that order; junction bases with no gene match: 4. CDR1 is MGHRA, CDR2 YSYEKL, per germline. The length of the CDR3 is 15 residues. Sorting isolated naive CD8 T cells as CD8+CD4-CCR7+CD45RA+ events. The sample originates from a study of molecular identifiers for immune sequencing clone quantification. MiXCR, applied by TCRdb to the PCR reads, yields one record per CDR3 protein. The sample shows roughly 10,000 distinct CDR3 sequences, approximately 15% of them seen only once.

The sequence was collected from a human donor in good health. Some libraries in this study had Jurkat cell RNA spiked in. The sample was naive CD8+ T cells from blood, with Jurkat cell RNA spiked in. As for subset: FACS-sorted CD8+CD4-CCR7+CD45RA+ naive T cells. The chain has TRBV4-1 and TRBJ1-5, with 9 nucleotides matching TRBD1. The CDR3 coding sequence is TGCGCCAGCAGCCTTGGGACAGGGTTCAATCAGCCCCAGCATTTT. It specifies CASSLGTGFNQPQHF.